This is a list of T cell receptor beta chains from one sample in a study of blood T cell repertoires in COVID-19. Method: immunoSEQ multiplex PCR; TCRdb's copy keeps in-frame clones and lacks some. The table has 130,000 to 150,000 clones, roughly 90% seen once; the top ten hold over 2%. The material sequenced was peripheral blood. Every receptor here comes from a human donor in a cohort sampled during active COVID-19. CDR3s include the opening cysteine and the closing phenylalanine or tryptophan. D genes are given only for firm matches. Some rows have no size entry. The others give once, few or many, or a class for an expanded clone.

D	V	size	J	CDR3	DNA
TRBD1	TRBV2	.	TRBJ2-7	CASRGQGAPGEQYF	TGTGCCAGCCGGGGACAGGGGGCACCGGGCGAGCAGTACTTC
.	TRBV7-2	.	TRBJ1-5	CASSPQSRGGNQPQHF	TGTGCCAGCAGCCCGCAGTCTCGGGGGGGCAATCAGCCCCAGCATTTT
.	TRBV19	.	TRBJ1-1	CASSMSSPEAFF	TGTGCCAGTAGTATGTCTTCCCCTGAAGCTTTCTTT
TRBD2	TRBV6-4	once	TRBJ2-3	CASSDSGTSGGDTQYF	TGTGCCAGCAGTGACTCCGGGACTAGCGGGGGGGATACGCAGTATTTT
.	TRBV6-6	.	TRBJ2-3	CASLGGGRGDTQYF	TGTGCCAGCTTAGGGGGGGGGCGAGGAGATACGCAGTATTTT
.	TRBV7-3	.	TRBJ2-7	CASSLLPNSYEQYF	TGTGCCAGCAGCTTACTCCCTAACTCCTACGAGCAGTACTTC
TRBD1	TRBV19	few	TRBJ1-5	CASSGLRGQGGPDQPQHF	TGTGCCAGTAGTGGTCTAAGGGGACAGGGTGGCCCCGATCAGCCCCAGCATTTT
TRBD1	TRBV6-5	.	TRBJ1-2	CASSSTPAAGGNGYTF	TGTGCCAGCAGTTCTACCCCGGCGGCAGGGGGAAATGGCTACACCTTC
.	TRBV28	.	TRBJ1-4	CASRPDTYEKLFF	TGTGCCAGCAGACCAGACACCTATGAAAAACTGTTTTTT
TRBD2	TRBV5-4	.	TRBJ2-7	CASSSTGTSVYEQYF	TGTGCCAGCAGCTCGACCGGGACTAGCGTCTACGAGCAGTACTTC
.	TRBV7-8	.	TRBJ2-2	CASSLKMAGAYTGELFF	TGTGCCAGCAGCTTAAAAATGGCGGGGGCCTACACCGGGGAGCTGTTTTTT
.	TRBV25-1	.	TRBJ1-6	CASTGKHDSPLHF	TGTGCCAGCACCGGGAAACATGATTCACCCCTCCACTTT
TRBD1	TRBV7-3	.	TRBJ1-2	CASSASTGSGYTF	TGTGCCAGCAGCGCATCGACAGGGTCGGGCTACACCTTC
TRBD2	TRBV11-2	.	TRBJ2-3	CASSLDEGLAGPTDTQYF	TGTGCCAGCAGCTTGGACGAGGGACTAGCGGGGCCCACAGATACGCAGTATTTT
TRBD1	TRBV5-4	.	TRBJ2-7	CASSLARRTGSYEQYF	TGTGCCAGCAGCTTGGCCAGGCGGACAGGGTCGTACGAGCAGTACTTC
.	TRBV28	.	TRBJ1-2	CASSLAGNNYGYTF	TGTGCCAGCAGTTTGGCAGGGAATAACTATGGCTACACCTTC
TRBD2	TRBV3-1/TRBV3-2	.	TRBJ2-1	CASSPRERGGVSYNEQFF	TGTGCCAGCAGCCCCCGGGAGCGGGGGGGGGTCTCCTACAATGAGCAGTTCTTC
.	TRBV28	once	TRBJ1-4	CASSSPRQANNEKLFF	TGTGCCAGCAGTTCCCCTCGACAGGCGAATAATGAAAAACTGTTTTTT
TRBD2	TRBV3-1/TRBV3-2	few	TRBJ2-7	CASSRTSGGSYEQYF	TGTGCCAGCAGCCGAACTAGCGGGGGCTCCTACGAGCAGTACTTC
.	TRBV6-5	.	TRBJ2-1	CASGLLADEQFF	TGTGCCAGCGGCCTTCTGGCTGATGAGCAGTTCTTC